Presented here are 28 T cell receptor beta chains from one specimen sequenced in a study of beta chain features in type 1 diabetes. Study-wide points: When Type 1 diabetes patients were examined, their TCRB CDR3s proved moderately but significantly shorter in all four CD4+ subsets.

Expressed TCRB transcripts were sequenced, since all the RNA that had been isolated was reverse transcribed. Sequencing was performed with immunoSEQ multiplex PCR; in TCRdb, only in-frame clones are kept and a portion is missing. The top ten clones hold 1.5% to 2% of a sample with tens of thousands of clones, around 63% of them seen once. No antigen has been identified for these receptors. The sequencing sample was made of Tregs from blood. These receptors came from a man aged 30 to 39 with type 1 diabetes. Some clones in this sample may be carry-over from other donors' samples.

The chain is built from TRBV6-5 and TRBJ1-1; D uncertain. V was clipped by 6 bases and J by 12 bases, with 14 bases between them. Germline loops: CDR1 MNHEY, CDR2 SVGAGI. The CDR3 sequence is 11 residues long. The CDR3 DNA sequence: TGTGCCAGCAGAAGCCGGGTCGGGACTTTCTTT. This codes for CASRSRVGTFF.

This clone has only a few counts. The chain uses TRBV18 and TRBJ1-1; perhaps TRBD1 as D (6 bases). CDR1 is KGHSH, CDR2 LQKENI, per germline. This CDR3 region has 14 residues. Trimming pared 4 bases from V and 1 base from J, leaving 10 bases between. This chain's CDR3 is CASSLHRENTEAFF. For the CDR3, the DNA is TGTGCCAGCTCACTACACAGGGAGAACACTGAAGCTTTCTTT.

This clone was detected a few times. V usage is TRBV14 and J usage is TRBJ2-1; maybe TRBD2 (6 bases). Germline V lookup: CDR1 SGHDN, CDR2 FVKESK. The CDR3 extends over 15 amino acids. Trimming stripped 4 bases from V and 9 bases from J, with 19 bases between. The CDR3 loop is CASSLLSGRPGEQFF. The CDR3 DNA follows: TGTGCCAGCAGCCTCCTTAGCGGTCGTCCGGGTGAGCAGTTCTTC.

The chain employs TRBV10-2 and TRBJ1-5; no definite D call. The V gene lost 3 bases and the J gene lost 5 bases, with 11 bases spanning the gap. Germline CDR1 is WSHSY and CDR2 is SAAADI. The CDR3 covers 14 residues. CDR3 DNA: TGCGCCAGCAGTGAATCAGGCCTCGATCAGCCCCAGCATTTT. Translating gives CASSESGLDQPQHF.

The chain couples TRBV18 to TRBJ2-2; 8 bases match TRBD1. Germline CDR1 KGHSH, CDR2 LQKENI. The CDR3 extends over 16 amino acids. Trimming at V came to 1 base and at J to 1 base, leaving 2 bases not matched to a gene. CDR3 amino acids: CASSPRGQGNTGELFF. The CDR3 DNA is TGTGCCAGCTCACCACGTGGACAGGGGAACACCGGGGAGCTGTTTTTT.

J is TRBJ2-1 and V is TRBV11-2; D unresolved. Per germline, CDR1 SGHAT and CDR2 FQNNGV. The CDR3 has 13 amino acids. Trimming shortened V by 1 base and J by 8 bases, and 9 bases separated the two germline ends. The CDR3 protein is CASSLGPGDEQFF. The DNA of the CDR3 is TGTGCCAGCAGCTTAGGTCCAGGCGATGAGCAGTTCTTC.

The chain has TRBV6-5 and TRBJ2-3; tentative D call: TRBD1 (6 bases). V lost 3 bases and J 5 bases, leaving 9 bases between the germline ends. CDR1 and CDR2 (germline): MNHEY, SVGAGI. The CDR3 contains 13 residues. The CDR3 protein is CASSYPTGDTQYF. DNA of the CDR3: TGTGCCAGCAGTTATCCGACAGGAGATACGCAGTATTTT.

V and J are TRBV7-2 and TRBJ2-7, with a tentative D call TRBD2 (6 bases). The CDR3 extends over 14 amino acids. V shed 5 bases and J shed 5 bases, with 16 bases lying between them. In germline, CDR1 is SGHTA, CDR2 FQGNSA. CDR3: CASSPQGGSHEQYF. The CDR3 bases are TGTGCCAGCAGCCCCCAGGGAGGCAGCCACGAGCAGTACTTC.

The chain employs TRBV19 and TRBJ2-5; 8 bases fit TRBD2. After removal of 5 bases from V and 5 bases from J, the junction contained 7 bases not matched to a gene. There are 14 residues in the CDR3. From germline, CDR1 is LNHDA and CDR2 SQIVND (reference sequence). Here the CDR3 DNA reads TGTGCCAGTAGTGTCCGGACTAGCTGGGAGACCCAGTACTTC. It encodes CASSVRTSWETQYF.

The rearrangement joins TRBV18 to TRBJ2-7; TRBD2 agrees at 11 bases. This CDR3 comprises 18 residues. The V gene's germline CDR1 is KGHSH and CDR2 LQKENI. The ends lost 2 bases at V and 4 bases at J; junction bases unmatched: 13. The CDR3 bases are TGTGCCAGCTCACCAGGGGACAGAGGACTAGCGGGCCCGTACGAGCAGTACTTC. Its protein is CASSPGDRGLAGPYEQYF. The full variable domain, with the rest looked up from reference TRBV18 and TRBJ2-7, is NAGVMQNPRHLVRRRGQEARLRCSPMKGHSHVYWYRQLPEEGLKFMVYLQKENIIDESGMPKERFSAEFPKEGPSILRIQQVVRGDSAAYFCASSPGDRGLAGPYEQYFGPGTRLTVT.

This chain uses TRBV6-1 with TRBJ2-2, with 8 bases that match TRBD1. Germline loops: CDR1 MNHNS, CDR2 SASEGT. Trimming at V came to 1 base and at J to 6 bases, leaving 7 bases not matched to a gene. This CDR3 has 16 residues. The CDR3 sequence: CASSEVWTGTSGELFF. The DNA of the CDR3 is TGTGCCAGCAGTGAAGTCTGGACAGGGACGTCCGGGGAGCTGTTTTTT.

The chain is built from TRBV4-3 and TRBJ1-2; D gene ambiguous. V was cut by 4 bases and J by 5 bases, with 14 bases left in between. Germline V gene sequence: CDR1 LGHNA, CDR2 YSLEER. This CDR3 is built from 14 residues. CDR3 residues: CASSPGNNGYGYTF. In DNA form, the CDR3 reads TGCGCCAGCAGCCCGGGAAATAATGGATATGGCTACACCTTC.

In this sample, this clone turned up a few times. The rearrangement links TRBV29-1 to TRBJ1-1; no reliable D call. Germline assignment: CDR1 SQVTM and CDR2 ANQGSEA. The V and J ends lost 7 bases and 1 base respectively, with 13 bases between them. CDR3 length equals 13 residues. In DNA form, the CDR3 reads TGCAGCGCCCTACTACACACGAACACTGAAGCTTTCTTT. It specifies CSALLHTNTEAFF.

This rearrangement joins TRBV28 to TRBJ2-2; the D gene is possibly TRBD1 (5 bases). The CDR3 extends over 16 amino acids. Germline CDR1 MDHEN, CDR2 SYDVKM. Trimming stripped 5 bases from V and 4 bases from J, with 17 bases between. CDR3: CASSLRDFPRTGELFF. The DNA for the CDR3 is TGTGCCAGCAGTCTCAGGGATTTCCCCCGCACCGGGGAGCTGTTTTTT.

Comment on this clone: At one boundary the junction diverges from the germline segment, which might be a read error. The genes are TRBV7-7 and TRBJ2-7; D remains unclear. The germline V gene encodes CDR1 SSHAT and CDR2 FNYEAQ (reference sequence). The CDR3 is 13 residues long. The CDR3, as DNA: TGTGCTAGCAGCTTAGGACCCCAGGACGAGCAGTACTTC. It translates to CASSLGPQDEQYF. The whole variable domain, filled in from reference TRBV7-7 and TRBJ2-7, reads GAGVSQSPRYKVTKRGQDVTLRCDPISSHATLYWYQQALGQGPEFLTYFNYEAQPDKSGLPSDRFSAERPEGSISTLTIQRTEQRDSAMYRCASSLGPQDEQYFGPGTRLTVT.

The V and J genes are TRBV19 and TRBJ2-5, with TRBD1 matching 9 bases. J lost 6 bases, V lost 5 bases, and 7 bases had no gene match. Germline V gene sequence: CDR1 LNHDA, CDR2 SQIVND (reference sequence). There are 14 residues in the CDR3. The CDR3 spells CASSLTGGRQTQYF. CDR3 coding DNA: TGTGCCAGTAGTCTGACAGGGGGGCGTCAGACCCAGTACTTC. The whole variable domain, remainder taken from reference TRBV19 and TRBJ2-5, is DGGITQSPKYLFRKEGQNVTLSCEQNLNHDAMYWYRQDPGQGLRLIYYSQIVNDFQKGDIAEGYSVSREKKESFPLTVTSAQKNPTAFYLCASSLTGGRQTQYFGPGTRLLVL.

The rearrangement links TRBV4-1 to TRBJ1-4; D unclear. Trimming removed 1 base from V and 3 bases from J, with 9 bases in between. Germline-derived CDR1 and CDR2 are MGHRA and YSYEKL. The CDR3 loop spans 15 amino acids. CDR3 DNA: TGCGCCAGCAGCCAAGTCACCGCGCCTAATGAAAAACTGTTTTTT. Its translation: CASSQVTAPNEKLFF.

The genes are TRBV4-1 and TRBJ2-5; 9 nucleotides agree with TRBD2. Germline V gives CDR1 MGHRA, CDR2 YSYEKL. CDR3 length: 16 amino acids. The J segment lost 5 bases and the V segment lost 1 base, leaving 8 bases of the junction unmatched. CDR3 sequence reads: CASSQGLRGGGETQYF. DNA for the CDR3: TGCGCCAGCAGCCAAGGCCTGCGGGGGGGCGGGGAGACCCAGTACTTC.

This chain links TRBV18 with TRBJ1-5, with TRBD1 as a possible D gene (6 bases). This CDR3 has 15 amino acids. Looked up from germline, CDR1 is KGHSH and CDR2 is LQKENI. V was trimmed by 5 bases and J by 0 bases, leaving 11 bases between them. CDR3 amino acids: CASSEQGGSNQPQHF. CDR3 bases: TGTGCCAGCTCAGAACAAGGGGGTAGCAATCAGCCCCAGCATTTT.

The V gene is TRBV5-6, the J gene TRBJ2-7; the D is unclear. V was trimmed by 3 bases and J by 0 bases, leaving 10 bases between them. The germline CDR1 and CDR2 sequences are SGHDT and YYEEEE. This CDR3 is 14 amino acids long. This CDR3 reads CASSSDIFSYEQYF. CDR3 nucleotide sequence: TGTGCCAGCAGCTCCGACATTTTCTCCTACGAGCAGTACTTC.

This rearrangement joins TRBV19 to TRBJ2-1; maybe TRBD2 (5 bases). V was clipped by 6 bases and J by 4 bases, with 13 bases between them. This CDR3 comprises 14 residues. The germline CDR1 and CDR2 sequences are LNHDA and SQIVND (reference sequence). CDR3: CASSPDRGYNEQFF. CDR3 DNA sequence: TGTGCCAGTAGCCCGGACCGAGGGTACAATGAGCAGTTCTTC.

The J gene is TRBJ2-5, the V gene TRBV19, with 10 bases lining up with TRBD1. Near its end, the DNA agrees better with TRBJ2-7, so the J call may be wrong. Per the germline V gene, CDR1 is LNHDA and CDR2 is SQIVND (reference sequence). The CDR3 spans 16 residues. CDR3 sequence reads: CASSRGSGTGVYEQYF. The DNA of the CDR3 is TGTGCCAGTAGCCGGGGATCCGGGACAGGGGTATACGAGCAGTACTTC.

V gene TRBV5-6 combines with J gene TRBJ2-7; a weak D match, TRBD1 (6 bases). Trimming shortened V by 2 bases and J by 7 bases, and 13 bases separated the two germline ends. The CDR3 is 13 amino acids. The germline CDR1 and CDR2 sequences are SGHDT and YYEEEE. The CDR3 region is CASSFSTGGEQYF. The CDR3 DNA follows: TGTGCCAGCAGCTTTTCGACAGGCGGAGAGCAGTACTTC.

This rearrangement joins TRBV5-1 to TRBJ2-1; possible D gene TRBD2, 5 bases. Germline CDR1 is SGHRS and CDR2 is YFSETQ. The V gene lost 7 bases and the J gene lost 6 bases, with 14 bases spanning the gap. This CDR3 is 13 amino acids long. CDR3 coding DNA: TGCGCCAGCCGGGGAAGCGGTTTCAATGAGCAGTTCTTC. Encoded protein: CASRGSGFNEQFF.

J is TRBJ2-3 and V is TRBV2, with D perhaps matching TRBD2 (6 bases). This CDR3 comprises 14 residues. V was clipped by 5 bases and J by 4 bases, with 13 bases between them. The V gene's germline CDR1 is SNHLY and CDR2 FYNNEI. The CDR3 spells CASSYGRGADTQYF. The DNA of the CDR3 is TGTGCCAGCAGTTACGGGCGGGGAGCAGATACGCAGTATTTT.

This clone was detected once. The chain is built from TRBV19 and TRBJ2-5, with 7 bases that match TRBD1. CDR1 and CDR2 from the germline V gene are LNHDA and SQIVND (reference sequence). This CDR3 region has 14 residues. V shed 5 bases and J 3 bases; nucleotides not matched to a gene: 6. The CDR3 protein is CASSPGTVKETQYF. The CDR3 region has the DNA TGTGCCAGTAGTCCTGGGACAGTCAAAGAGACCCAGTACTTC. Complete variable domain (other parts from reference TRBV19 and TRBJ2-5): DGGITQSPKYLFRKEGQNVTLSCEQNLNHDAMYWYRQDPGQGLRLIYYSQIVNDFQKGDIAEGYSVSREKKESFPLTVTSAQKNPTAFYLCASSPGTVKETQYFGPGTRLLVL.

The rearrangement links TRBV5-1 to TRBJ2-2, with D possibly being TRBD1 (6 bases). This CDR3 comprises 14 residues. V lost 1 base and J lost 9, with 13 bases in between. The germline CDR1 and CDR2 sequences are SGHRS and YFSETQ. CDR3 sequence reads: CASSLRGHSRELFF. The DNA for the CDR3 is TGCGCCAGCAGCTTGAGGGGACACTCGAGGGAGCTGTTTTTT.

The chain combines TRBV18 with TRBJ1-2; D perhaps matches TRBD1 (6 bases). The germline gives CDR1 KGHSH, CDR2 LQKENI. Trimming stripped 3 bases from V and 6 bases from J, with 17 bases between. The CDR3 runs to 15 residues. The CDR3 nucleotides read TGTGCCAGCTCACCTTATTCCCAACAGGGAGATGGCTACACCTTC. Translating gives CASSPYSQQGDGYTF.